This T cell receptor beta chain was retrieved from a study of CD8+CD57+ T cells in acquired aplastic anemia. The wider study: Yields of DNA that came from sorted CD4+ and CD8+ cells averaged about 3.5 ug.

With respect to this clonotype: Its antigen is as yet unknown.

The V gene lost 1 base and the J gene lost 12 bases, with 7 bases spanning the gap. The CDR3 sequence is 11 residues long. By flow cytometry, patients selected for sequencing had shown an expansion of CD8+CD57+ cells. Patients were treatment-naive when blood was sampled. Study-wide results and limits: Between patients and controls, CD8+ Simpson's diversity did not vary significantly. Patients and controls shared approximately 28 CD8+ CDR3 sequences.

Genomic DNA acted as the template from which TCR beta VDJ combination and CDR3 sequence profiling were carried out. TCRdb passed the reads through MiXCR, listing each CDR3 protein once. The sample lists more than 150,000 distinct CDR3 sequences; under 55% were seen once. The chain combines TRBV12-3 or TRBV12-4 with TRBJ1-5; D gene unclear. The TCR comes from a human donor with aplastic anemia. Sequencing was carried out using sorted CD4+, CD8+, or CD8+CD57+ T cells (not recorded which) from PBMCs. CDR3 nucleotide sequence: TGTGCCAGCAGTTTAGGAGATAACCAGCATTTT. Protein product: CASSLGDNQHF.